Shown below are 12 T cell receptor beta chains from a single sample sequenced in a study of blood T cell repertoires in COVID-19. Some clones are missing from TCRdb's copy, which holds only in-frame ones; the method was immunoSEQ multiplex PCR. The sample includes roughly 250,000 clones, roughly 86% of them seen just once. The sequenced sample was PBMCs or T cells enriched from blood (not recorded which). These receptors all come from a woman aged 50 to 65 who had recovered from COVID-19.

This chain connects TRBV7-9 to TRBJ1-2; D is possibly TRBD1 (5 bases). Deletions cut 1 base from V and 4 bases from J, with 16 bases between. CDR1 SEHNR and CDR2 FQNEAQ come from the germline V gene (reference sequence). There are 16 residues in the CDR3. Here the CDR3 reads CASSLGGSRGSYGYTF. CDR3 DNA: TGTGCCAGCAGCTTAGGCGGATCCCGGGGGAGCTATGGCTACACCTTC. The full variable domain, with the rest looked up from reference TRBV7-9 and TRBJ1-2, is DTGVSQNPRHKITKRGQNVTFRCDPISEHNRLYWYRQTLGQGPEFLTYFQNEAQLEKSRLLSDRFSAERPKGSFSTLEIQRTEQGDSAMYLCASSLGGSRGSYGYTFGSGTRLTVV.

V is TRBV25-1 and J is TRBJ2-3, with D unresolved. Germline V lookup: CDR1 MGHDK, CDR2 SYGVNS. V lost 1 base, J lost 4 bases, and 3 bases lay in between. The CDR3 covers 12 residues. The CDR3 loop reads CASSEFSDTQYF. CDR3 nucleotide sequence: TGTGCCAGCAGTGAATTCTCAGATACGCAGTATTTT.

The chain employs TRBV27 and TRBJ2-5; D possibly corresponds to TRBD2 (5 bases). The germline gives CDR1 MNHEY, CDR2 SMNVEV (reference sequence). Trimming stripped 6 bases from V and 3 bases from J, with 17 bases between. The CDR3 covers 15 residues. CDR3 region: CASSFTSLLEETQYF. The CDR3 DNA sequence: TGTGCCAGCAGCTTTACTAGTTTACTAGAAGAGACCCAGTACTTC.

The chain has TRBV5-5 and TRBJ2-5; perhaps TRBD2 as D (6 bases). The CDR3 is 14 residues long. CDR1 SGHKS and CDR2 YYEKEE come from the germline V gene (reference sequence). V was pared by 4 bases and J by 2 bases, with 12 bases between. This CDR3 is CASSRGLIQETQYF. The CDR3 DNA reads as TGTGCCAGCAGCCGGGGACTGATTCAAGAGACCCAGTACTTC.

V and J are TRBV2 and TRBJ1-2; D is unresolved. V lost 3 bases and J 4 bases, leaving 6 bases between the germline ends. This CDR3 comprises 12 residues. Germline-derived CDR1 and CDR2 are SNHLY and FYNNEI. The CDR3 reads CASSDRIYGYTF. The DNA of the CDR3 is TGTGCCAGCAGTGACAGGATCTATGGCTACACCTTC.

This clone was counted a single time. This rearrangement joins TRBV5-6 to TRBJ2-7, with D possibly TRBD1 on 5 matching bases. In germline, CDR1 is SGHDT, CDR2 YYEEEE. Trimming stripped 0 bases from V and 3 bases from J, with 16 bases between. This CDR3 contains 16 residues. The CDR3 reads CASSLVQDTRDYEQYF. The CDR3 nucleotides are TGTGCCAGCAGCTTGGTACAGGACACCCGTGACTACGAGCAGTACTTC.

CDR3 coding DNA: TGTGCCAGCAGTTTATCTCAAGGGGGCAATCAGCCCCAGCATTTT. It codes for CASSLSQGGNQPQHF. This chain links TRBV27 with TRBJ1-5; TRBD1 is a possible D gene (5 bases). CDR1 is MNHEY, CDR2 SMNVEV, per germline (reference sequence). The CDR3 consists of 15 residues. Trimming removed 0 bases at V and 2 bases at J, with 8 bases between.

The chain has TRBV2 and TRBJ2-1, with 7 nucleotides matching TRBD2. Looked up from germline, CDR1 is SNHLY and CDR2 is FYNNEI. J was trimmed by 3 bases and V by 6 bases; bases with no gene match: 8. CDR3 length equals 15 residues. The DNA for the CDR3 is TGTGCCAGCAGACCTAATGGACTAGTCTACAATGAGCAGTTCTTC. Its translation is CASRPNGLVYNEQFF.

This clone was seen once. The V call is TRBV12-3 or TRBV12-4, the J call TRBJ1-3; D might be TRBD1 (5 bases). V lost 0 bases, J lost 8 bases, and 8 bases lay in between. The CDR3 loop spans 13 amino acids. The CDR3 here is CASSLAQGHTIYF. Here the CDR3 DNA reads TGTGCCAGCAGTTTAGCGCAGGGCCACACCATATATTTT.

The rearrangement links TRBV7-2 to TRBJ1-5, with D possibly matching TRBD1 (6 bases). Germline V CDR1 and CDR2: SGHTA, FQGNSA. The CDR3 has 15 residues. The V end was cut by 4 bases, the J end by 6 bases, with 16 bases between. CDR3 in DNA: TGTGCCAGCAGCTCCGAACAGGGTGGGGGTCAGCCCCAGCATTTT. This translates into CASSSEQGGGQPQHF.

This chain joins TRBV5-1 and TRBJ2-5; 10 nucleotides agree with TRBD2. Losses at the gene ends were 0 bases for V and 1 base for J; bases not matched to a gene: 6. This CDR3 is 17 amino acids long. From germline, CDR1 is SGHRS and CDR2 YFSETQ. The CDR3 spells CASSLGLAGGPQETQYF. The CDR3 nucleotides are TGCGCCAGCAGCTTGGGGTTAGCGGGAGGACCCCAAGAGACCCAGTACTTC.

The CDR3 spells CASSYDPSGRNEQFF. The CDR3, as DNA: TGTGCCAGCAGTTACGACCCTAGCGGGAGGAATGAGCAGTTCTTC. This sequence joins TRBV6-5 and TRBJ2-1, with 11 bases aligning to TRBD2. CDR1 is MNHEY, CDR2 SVGAGI, per germline. The CDR3 is 15 amino acids. Trimming removed 2 bases from V and 7 bases from J; junction bases left unmatched: 4.